Shown below are 24 T cell receptor beta chains from a single sample sequenced in a study of chemoradiotherapy in HPV16-positive cancers. Clones were sequenced by immunoSEQ multiplex PCR, and TCRdb holds only the in-frame ones, with some missing. The repertoire holds about 21,000 clones, with 70% to 90% as singletons. The sequencing used blood, collected from a patient who underwent chemoradiotherapy. The receptors originated from a human donor with HPV-associated anogenital cancer.

This sequence joins TRBV19 and TRBJ1-5; D is unclear. Germline V gives CDR1 LNHDA, CDR2 SQIVND (reference sequence). CDR3 length: 14 residues. Trimming stripped 1 base from V and 4 bases from J, with 8 bases between. Written as DNA, the CDR3 is TGTGCCAGTAGTATAGTGGCCTCAAATCAGCCCCAGCATTTT. Protein sequence: CASSIVASNQPQHF.

The chain couples TRBV7-6 to TRBJ2-2; 11 nucleotides align to TRBD2. The germline V gene encodes CDR1 SGHVS and CDR2 FNYEAQ. The CDR3 runs to 16 residues. Trimming at V came to 4 bases and at J to 7 bases, leaving 8 bases not matched to a gene. In DNA, the CDR3 is TGTGCCAGCAGCTATTTTAGCGGGAGGGCCATCGGGGAGCTGTTTTTT. Its translation is CASSYFSGRAIGELFF.

This chain links TRBV7-2 with TRBJ2-3; D may be TRBD1 (5 bases). The CDR3 spans 13 residues. Germline CDR1 SGHTA, CDR2 FQGNSA. Trimming pared 1 base from V and 6 bases from J, leaving 8 bases between. The CDR3: CASSLESGDTQYF. Written as DNA, the CDR3 is TGTGCCAGCAGCTTAGAGTCAGGGGATACGCAGTATTTT.

J is TRBJ2-2 and V is TRBV14; tentatively, D is TRBD1 (5 bases). This CDR3 comprises 16 residues. The germline V and J ends were trimmed by 1 base and 3 bases, with 12 bases remaining between them. Germline CDR1 and CDR2: SGHDN and FVKESK. The CDR3 DNA sequence: TGTGCCAGCAGCCAAGCAGGGTCATTATACACCGGGGAGCTGTTTTTT. It encodes CASSQAGSLYTGELFF.

The J gene is TRBJ1-1, the V gene TRBV11-2; no clear D gene. Trimming pared 1 base from V and 4 bases from J, leaving 10 bases between. This CDR3 is 14 amino acids long. Germline V CDR1 and CDR2: SGHAT, FQNNGV. CDR3: CASSLGGPGTEAFF. For the CDR3, the DNA is TGTGCCAGCAGCTTAGGAGGCCCGGGCACTGAAGCTTTCTTT. Filled out from reference TRBV11-2 and TRBJ1-1, the complete variable domain reads EAGVAQSPRYKIIEKRQSVAFWCNPISGHATLYWYQQILGQGPKLLIQFQNNGVVDDSQLPKDRFSAERLKGVDSTLKIQPAKLEDSAVYLCASSLGGPGTEAFFGQGTRLTVV.

This chain uses TRBV7-9 with TRBJ2-5; tentatively, D is TRBD2 (6 bases). The germline gives CDR1 SEHNR, CDR2 FQNEAQ (reference sequence). This CDR3 has 15 residues. V was shortened by 5 bases and J by 2 bases, with 15 bases between the two germline ends. CDR3 amino acids: CASSPNLRGQETQYF. The CDR3 nucleotides read TGTGCCAGCAGCCCCAATCTACGGGGGCAAGAGACCCAGTACTTC. Full variable domain (missing parts from reference TRBV7-9 and TRBJ2-5): DTGVSQNPRHKITKRGQNVTFRCDPISEHNRLYWYRQTLGQGPEFLTYFQNEAQLEKSRLLSDRFSAERPKGSFSTLEIQRTEQGDSAMYLCASSPNLRGQETQYFGPGTRLLVL.

The chain carries TRBV15 and TRBJ1-1; D gene uncertain. The CDR3 loop spans 15 amino acids. V was pared by 3 bases and J by 0 bases, with 11 bases between. From germline, CDR1 is LNHNV and CDR2 YYDKDF (reference sequence). CDR3 sequence reads: CATSRSGWLNTEAFF. The CDR3 bases are TGTGCCACCAGCAGGAGTGGGTGGTTGAACACTGAAGCTTTCTTT.

In this sample, this clone turned up a few times. The chain couples TRBV19 to TRBJ2-7, with TRBD1 matching 8 bases. CDR3 size: 15 residues. J lost 2 bases, V lost 5 bases, and 8 bases had no gene match. Per the germline V gene, CDR1 is LNHDA and CDR2 is SQIVND (reference sequence). The CDR3 protein is CASSPKGQETYEQYF. The CDR3, as DNA: TGTGCCAGTAGTCCAAAGGGACAGGAGACCTACGAGCAGTACTTC.

The J gene is TRBJ1-2, the V gene TRBV7-9; TRBD1 might be the D (5 bases). Germline-derived CDR1 and CDR2 are SEHNR and FQNEAQ (reference sequence). Trimming left V 5 bases short and J 4 bases short, with 11 bases between. The CDR3 covers 13 residues. CDR3 protein: CASSQQDVYGYTF. DNA of the CDR3: TGTGCCAGCAGCCAACAGGATGTCTATGGCTACACCTTC.

CDR3 sequence reads: CASSQIIRGPRGTQYF. In DNA form, the CDR3 reads TGCGCCAGCAGTCAGATTATCAGGGGCCCCCGGGGTACGCAGTATTTT. The chain has TRBV23-1 and TRBJ2-3; possible D gene TRBD1, 6 bases. TRBV23-1 belongs to the ORF category, with a function that is uncertain. This CDR3 comprises 16 residues. Deletions cut 3 bases from V and 8 bases from J, with 21 bases between.

The chain carries TRBV5-4 and TRBJ2-7, with 9 bases that match TRBD2. The V segment lost 1 base and the J segment 4 bases; nucleotides outside the gene matches: 3. The CDR3 is 14 residues long. The germline V gene has CDR1 SGHNT and CDR2 YYREEE (reference sequence). The chain's CDR3 is CASSLLSGSYEQYF. CDR3 in DNA: TGTGCCAGCAGCTTGCTTAGCGGGAGTTACGAGCAGTACTTC. Complete variable domain (other parts from reference TRBV5-4 and TRBJ2-7): ETGVTQSPTHLIKTRGQQVTLRCSSQSGHNTVSWYQQALGQGPQFIFQYYREEENGRGNFPPRFSGLQFPNYSSELNVNALELDDSALYLCASSLLSGSYEQYFGPGTRLTVT.

The chain is built from TRBV20-1 and TRBJ1-5; D not certain. Germline lookup yields CDR1 DFQATT and CDR2 SNEGSKA (reference sequence). The CDR3 is 11 residues long. Deletions cut 6 bases from V and 7 bases from J, with 10 bases between. The CDR3, as DNA: TGCAGTGCGGCTCGTGACCAGCCCCAGCATTTT. Residues: CSAARDQPQHF.

The chain links TRBV5-1 to TRBJ1-2; D unresolved. The CDR3 has 14 amino acids. V was shortened by 5 bases and J by 2 bases, with 13 bases between the two germline ends. CDR1 SGHRS and CDR2 YFSETQ come from the germline V gene. DNA for the CDR3: TGCGCCAGCAGTCCCGGGAGCGTCAACTATGGCTACACCTTC. Residues: CASSPGSVNYGYTF.

On this clone itself: Compared with germline, one end of the junction differs, possibly owing to a read error. The rearrangement links TRBV5-3 to TRBJ1-2; D is perhaps TRBD1 (5 bases). TRBV5-3 has ORF status, its function being uncertain. The CDR3 is made up of 14 amino acids. The DNA of the CDR3 is TGTGCCAGACGGTTGACAGTGGTGAGAAAGACCTATGGCTTC. Amino acid sequence: CARRLTVVRKTYGF.

This clone was observed a few times. The chain recombines TRBV2 with TRBJ1-5, with D unresolved. Germline CDR1 SNHLY, CDR2 FYNNEI. This CDR3 has 14 residues. Trimming removed 0 bases from V and 1 base from J, with 4 bases in between. The DNA of the CDR3 is TGTGCCAGCAGTGAAGCGGTCAGCAATCAGCCCCAGCATTTT. This translates into CASSEAVSNQPQHF.

This chain joins TRBV6-5 and TRBJ1-4; D is unclear. Looked up from germline, CDR1 is MNHEY and CDR2 is SVGAGI. V lost 2 bases, J lost 6 bases, and 13 bases lay in between. The CDR3 spans 15 residues. In nucleotides, the CDR3 is TGTGCCAGCAGTTACAGCAAGCAGCCTTATGAAAAACTGTTTTTT. Encoded protein: CASSYSKQPYEKLFF.

The chain links TRBV9 to TRBJ1-6; 10 bases match TRBD1. V lost 0 bases, J lost 10 bases, and 4 bases stayed unmatched. The CDR3 covers 15 residues. CDR1 is SGDLS and CDR2 is YYNGEE in the germline V gene. The DNA of the CDR3 is TGTGCCAGCAGCGTAGCTACGGGACAGGGGTCACCCCTCCACTTT. It specifies CASSVATGQGSPLHF.

The CDR3 here is CASSPPPSGGANEQFF. The CDR3 bases are TGTGCCAGCAGCCCCCCCCCGAGCGGGGGGGCCAATGAGCAGTTCTTC. The chain uses TRBV5-4 and TRBJ2-1; 10 bases map to TRBD2. The V gene's germline CDR1 is SGHNT and CDR2 YYREEE (reference sequence). Trimming took 4 bases from V and 6 from J; bases not matched to a gene: 10. This CDR3 has 16 residues.

This clone was counted a single time. This rearrangement joins TRBV7-2 to TRBJ2-7, with 8 bases matching TRBD2. The CDR3 spans 15 residues. Trimming at V came to 5 bases and at J to 7 bases, leaving 13 bases not matched to a gene. The germline gives CDR1 SGHTA, CDR2 FQGNSA. The CDR3 coding sequence is TGTGCCAGCAGCCTTAAAACGGGGGGGCTTCGGGAGCAGTACTTC. This gives the protein CASSLKTGGLREQYF.

This clone was detected once. V is TRBV5-1 and J is TRBJ1-1, with D maybe TRBD1 (6 bases). Trimming cost V 2 bases and J 6 bases, with 17 bases left between them. The CDR3 totals 15 residues. Per germline, CDR1 SGHRS and CDR2 YFSETQ. The CDR3 DNA follows: TGCGCCAGCAGCTTACAGGGACCCCCCAGCGCTGAAGCTTTCTTT. Encoded protein: CASSLQGPPSAEAFF.

This clone has only one observation. CDR3 sequence: CASSVDLGSGEQYF. CDR3 DNA sequence: TGTGCCAGCAGCGTAGATTTAGGGAGTGGCGAGCAGTACTTC. The chain has TRBV9 and TRBJ2-7; D perhaps matches TRBD2 (5 bases). Germline lookup yields CDR1 SGDLS and CDR2 YYNGEE. The CDR3 spans 14 residues. V was pared by 0 bases and J by 6 bases, with 13 bases between.

The chain joins TRBV23-1 to TRBJ2-5; 11 nucleotides agree with TRBD2. TRBV23-1 is noted as an ORF with a role that remains uncertain. V was clipped by 3 bases and J by 5 bases; unmatched bases: 11. The CDR3 sequence is 17 residues long. CDR3 residues: CASSHPGTSGGEETQYF. DNA for the CDR3: TGCGCCAGCAGTCACCCCGGGACTAGCGGAGGGGAGGAGACCCAGTACTTC.

The J gene is TRBJ1-1, the V gene TRBV27, with 11 bases that match TRBD1. The germline CDR1 and CDR2 sequences are MNHEY and SMNVEV (reference sequence). Trimming at V came to 5 bases and at J to 6 bases, leaving 5 bases not matched to a gene. The length of the CDR3 is 14 residues. CDR3 sequence: CASSKDRGQAEAFF. The CDR3 DNA reads as TGTGCCAGCAGTAAGGACAGGGGGCAGGCTGAAGCTTTCTTT.

V gene TRBV5-6 combines with J gene TRBJ2-7; D may match TRBD1 or TRBD2 (5 bases each). V was pared by 4 bases and J by 2 bases, with 13 bases between. The V gene's germline CDR1 is SGHDT and CDR2 YYEEEE. This CDR3 has 14 amino acids. The CDR3 coding sequence is TGTGCCAGCAGCAGGGGTGGAGGAACCTACGAGCAGTACTTC. Its translation is CASSRGGGTYEQYF.